The T cell receptor (beta chain) under discussion was sequenced for a study of blood T cells in healthy people across ages. This clonotype appeared many times. Its antigen is unknown. This may be a read error, as it is one base from a much larger clone. V shed 0 bases and J shed 4 bases, with 15 bases lying between them. The CDR3 extends over 15 amino acids. Germline lookup yields CDR1 DFQATT and CDR2 SNEGSKA (reference sequence). The authors ran a second PCR of about 6 to 11 cycles using a sample-barcoded 5' primer and a J-beta primer mix. Via MiXCR, TCRdb re-called the 5' RACE reads, giving one row per CDR3 protein. The data hold hundreds of thousands of distinct CDR3 sequences, with around 31% observed a single time. Points from the study as a whole: It was held that the diversity estimates obtained from one million T cells were underestimates. Unsorted PBMCs blocked a conclusive comparison of naive and antigen-experienced cells.

Sequencing used blood. The rearrangement uses TRBV20-1 and TRBJ1-2, with unresolved D. The receptor was derived from a woman of 80 years or more in good health. This CDR3 reads CSARDPARSSYGYTF. CDR3 DNA sequence: TGCAGTGCTAGAGATCCCGCCAGGAGCAGCTATGGCTACACCTTC.